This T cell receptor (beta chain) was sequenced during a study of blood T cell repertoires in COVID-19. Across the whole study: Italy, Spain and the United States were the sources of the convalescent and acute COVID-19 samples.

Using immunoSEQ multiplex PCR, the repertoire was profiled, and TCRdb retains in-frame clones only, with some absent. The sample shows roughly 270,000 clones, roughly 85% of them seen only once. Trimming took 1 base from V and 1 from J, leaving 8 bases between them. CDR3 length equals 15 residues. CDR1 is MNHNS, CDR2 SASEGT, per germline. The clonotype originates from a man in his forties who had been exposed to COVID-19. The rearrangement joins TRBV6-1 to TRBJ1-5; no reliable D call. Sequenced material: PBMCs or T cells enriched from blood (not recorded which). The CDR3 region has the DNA TGTGCCAGCAGTGAAGGCGGGTTGAGCAATCAGCCCCAGCATTTT. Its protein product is CASSEGGLSNQPQHF.